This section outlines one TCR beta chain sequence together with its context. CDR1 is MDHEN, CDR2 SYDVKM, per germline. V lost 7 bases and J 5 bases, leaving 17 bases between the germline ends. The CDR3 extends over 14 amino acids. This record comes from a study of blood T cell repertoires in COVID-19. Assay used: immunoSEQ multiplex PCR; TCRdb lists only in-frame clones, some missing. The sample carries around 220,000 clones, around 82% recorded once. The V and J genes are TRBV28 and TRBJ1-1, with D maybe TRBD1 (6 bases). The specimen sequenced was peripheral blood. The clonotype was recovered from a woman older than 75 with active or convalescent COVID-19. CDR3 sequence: CASTPVGGRTEAFF. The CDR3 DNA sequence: TGTGCCAGCACTCCGGTCGGGGGGCGAACTGAAGCTTTCTTT.